This entry describes one TCR beta chain. Antigen unknown. The data were obtained in a study of beta chain features in type 1 diabetes. Findings and caveats of the study: For patients, the naive, central memory and Treg TCRB repertoires appeared more alike than for healthy donors.

Losses at the gene ends were 5 bases for V and 8 bases for J; bases not matched to a gene: 8. Germline V gives CDR1 LGHNA, CDR2 YNFKEQ. The length of the CDR3 is 15 residues. Expressed TCRB transcripts were sequenced because the isolated RNA had all been reverse transcribed beforehand. Clones were sequenced by immunoSEQ multiplex PCR, and TCRdb holds only the in-frame ones, with some missing. The table has about 140,000 clones, over 8% seen once. The gene calls are TRBV4-2 and TRBJ2-1; 11 nucleotides align to TRBD2. The receptor was isolated from a woman aged 40 to 49 in good health. The source material was central memory CD4+ T cells from blood. The CDR3 here is CASSSVAGGMDEQFF. CDR3 nucleotide sequence: TGTGCCAGCAGCTCTGTAGCGGGGGGGATGGATGAGCAGTTCTTC.